This T cell receptor (beta chain) derives from a study of cytomegalovirus exposure and HLA in healthy donors (TCRdb year 2017). Study-level background: An earlier analysis of 587 of the donors reported around 280 Gb of sequence data and around 110 million unique TCR beta sequences obtained from roughly 180 million T cells. An early release covering about 600 HLA-typed donors comprised approximately 300 gigabases of sequencing data and roughly 86 million unique TCR sequences. Of the 300 to 450 genotyped donors, over 65% fell in the genetic ancestry cluster associated with self-reported Caucasian donors. The study aimed to test whether signatures of past pathogen exposure could be identified by cataloging public T cell receptors. The study used immunosequencing to profile the T cell repertoires of some 600 subjects and linked those repertoires to cytomegalovirus serostatus. Besides the first cohort of approximately 710 subjects, a separate validation cohort made up of 90 to 150 different subjects was used. To predict cytomegalovirus infection status, the study brought together high-throughput TCR immunosequencing, statistical association of individual TCRs with disease status, and machine learning. To study patterns of TCR occurrence, a later analysis re-analyzed previously published TCR beta repertoires from 650 to 750 donors and added high-resolution HLA genotyping. Rather than using new phenotypic data, the later analysis identified candidate immune exposures from TCR beta sequences and from how often those sequences occurred across donors. An earlier analysis of 587 of the donors used high-throughput TCR beta sequencing to judge whether each TCR beta V gene segment behaved as functional or pseudogenic. Alongside the repertoire data, information on donor age, sex, ethnicity and CMV serostatus was compiled. In a later genetic analysis, genome-wide SNP genotypes for about 55% of the roughly 670 donors were used, and that subset was treated as a discovery cohort. Every discovery cohort repertoire had been produced on one sequencing platform. HLA typing covered class I and class II loci at four-digit resolution. The number of donors typed differed by locus, with 629-630 for A, B, C, DRB1 and DQB1, around 500 for DQA1, 606 for DPA1, and approximately 470 for DPB1. Five DR-DQ haplotypes were handled as single units for association and clustering, since linkage in the cohort was strong. Across 398 genotyped donors of the cohort, an average of roughly 250,000 unique TCR beta nucleotide sequences per donor were sequenced, and approximately 17% of those sequences were non-productive.

Libraries were constructed by the immunoSEQ multiplex PCR assay. The multiplex PCR relied on a mix of 60 forward primers for TCR Vbeta segments and 13 reverse primers for TCR Jbeta segments. A multiplex PCR assay on genomic DNA amplified the CDR3 region of rearranged TCR beta genes. Amplified TCR beta libraries were sequenced as 87-base-pair reads on the Illumina HiSeq System. As for the authors' bioinformatics: A later analysis counted some 80 million unique TCR beta chains across the 640 or so repertoires, and some 11 million of these chains were shared by at least two donors. Raw reads were error-corrected and collapsed into unique sequences with a nearest-neighbor algorithm that merged closely related sequences to remove PCR and sequencing errors. Alignment of CDR3 sequences to IMGT reference sequences was used to assign V, D and J gene segments. For a sequence to be retained, at least a six-nucleotide match to both a V gene segment and a J gene segment was required. Rearrangements were called productive when the CDR3 lacked stop codons and stayed in frame with V and J; all others were non-productive. Following IMGT convention, CDR3 was defined as the stretch from the second conserved V-encoded cysteine to the conserved J-encoded phenylalanine. Sequences without an unambiguous match to a single V gene segment were excluded from the earlier analysis of a few hundred of the donors. An earlier analysis of some 610 of the donors called V segments functional above 56.7% productive rearrangements and segregating when the between-donor standard deviation exceeded 5%. A statistical classification framework was built to diagnose cytomegalovirus status from the catalog of TCR beta chain sequences. V and J gene assignment, in a later analysis, came from comparing TCR nucleotide sequences with IMGT/GENE-DB human TR gene sequences. A later analysis assigned CDR3 sequences and most-parsimonious VDJ recombination scenarios with the TCRdist pipeline. In a later analysis, each TCR beta chain was defined by its CDR3 amino acid sequence together with its V-gene family, and reads lacking a unique V-gene family were excluded. In a later analysis, around 600 highly shared, low-generation-probability nucleotide sequences were removed to address suspected cross-contamination and a sequencing artifact. In a later analysis, a clonal expansion index for each public chain was calculated from normalized within-repertoire ranks of inferred template counts. A later analysis computed generation probabilities with a VDJ recombination model fitted to out-of-frame rearrangements, and checked the results against IGoR. In a later analysis, hypergeometric tests were used to score TCR-TCR, TCR-HLA and TCR-CMV co-occurrence, with a repertoire-size bias correction applied to TCR pairs. False discovery rates were estimated in a later analysis by permuting HLA or CMV assignments 20 times. In a later analysis, co-occurring TCRs were grouped using DBSCAN, with TCRdist sequence similarity added in when clustering inside HLA-allele-positive subsets. For co-occurrence clustering, repertoires with fewer than 30,000 or more than 120,000 public chains were excluded, along with four or five repertoires with anomalous nucleotide sharing. TCRdb mirrors the immuneACCESS table, restricted to in-frame sequences. Some clones are absent from its copies; in checked studies, under half trace to an unresolved V gene, and the reason for the others is unknown. That table furnishes V, J and clone size, whereas the DNA furnished D and trimming. The sample table contains about 160,000 clones; only one count was recorded for approximately 80% of them. Approximately 7% of the sample is held by the ten biggest clonotypes.

The cohort comprised around 690 healthy bone marrow donors. Cohort members were all nominally healthy when sampled, although unrecorded immune exposures were likely present. The donor tested CMV seropositive and was one of the 289 seropositive cohort members. Every donor gave a peripheral blood sample, and the peripheral blood mononuclear cells from that sample were used for TCR beta sequencing. Genomic DNA extraction from the blood cell samples was performed with the Qiagen DNeasy Blood Extraction Kit. Via the germline V gene, CDR1 is MDHEN and CDR2 SYDVKM. From the cysteine up to the phenylalanine, the CDR3 has a length of 14 residues. Only the CDR3 portion is preserved as DNA: 42 bases, with reading frame beginning at the first base. V is cut back by 3 bases and J by 0 bases, with 1 base in the junction unmatched. On the study overall, not on this receptor specifically: Linkage disequilibrium might explain the correlated functional status among segregating V segments, but an unknown experimental factor could not be excluded. The authors suggested that the approach could potentially be generalized to other disease states and immunological phenotypes. In an earlier analysis of roughly 500 of the donors, most TCR beta V segments appeared in productive rearrangements about 90% or about 30% of the time, broadly matching IMGT annotations. Cytomegalovirus status was reported to be diagnosed by the classifier with high specificity and sensitivity in both the original and validation cohorts. A later analysis found that most CMV-associated TCR beta chains appeared HLA-restricted, with HLA associations seemingly driven largely by CMV exposure. Presence/absence analyses assumed roughly uniform sequencing depth across donors, an assumption that may not hold. The sequencing pipeline was judged likely to have produced a cluster of highly shared sequence variants as a technical artifact. This cohort had only TCR beta chains sequenced, and the lack of alpha or paired-chain data limited which features could be detected. In a later analysis, some 18,000 TCR beta sequences were associated with specific HLA alleles at a false discovery rate of 0.05. An association between a missense DCLRE1C variant and V-gene and J-gene trimming of TCR beta chains was found in a later genetic analysis and replicated in an independent cohort. HLA typing was unavailable for some donors at each locus, so association tests used only the typed subset. In a later analysis, HLA-associated TCR beta chains showed more clonal expansion and lower generation probabilities than non-associated chains that were equally common. The study gave a list of more than 150 TCR beta chains associated with cytomegalovirus. The 87-base-pair reads could not distinguish some IMGT-functional V segments, including TRBV6-2 and TRBV6-3, so those segments were excluded. When HLA alleles, especially DR and DQ, strongly co-occurred, attributing TCR associations to individual alleles was difficult. In a later analysis, the rate of TCR association differed among HLA loci, with DRB1 alleles having the most associated TCRs and HLA-C alleles having the fewest. A further reported finding was that TCR beta sequences accurately predicted the HLA-A and HLA-B alleles for most subjects in the first cohort. A later genetic analysis reported fewer N-insertions in productive TCRs among donors in an Asian-associated ancestry cluster than the roughly 620-donor mean. A few of the identified cytomegalovirus-associated TCR beta chains were confirmed in vitro to be specific for cytomegalovirus antigens. The earlier analysis of some 560 of the donors excluded 15 to 20 rarely observed V segments, including chromosome 9 orphons, because counts were too low. Most TCR sequences were seen in very few donors, while some public TCRs were found in many individuals. For the cohort, immune exposure information was limited to CMV serostatus. In a later analysis, several top co-occurrence clusters were reported to appear linked to parvovirus B19, influenza, CMV and Epstein-Barr virus.

About this clone: Its antigen target is currently unknown. No per-base quality is available; no much larger clone lies one base away.

The chain employs TRBV28 and TRBJ2-7; the junction holds 8 bases that match TRBD2. The sequencing input was PBMCs. The origin of this receptor is a woman aged 25 to 45 in good health and CMV-seropositive. The DNA sequence is given as TGTGCCAGCAGTTTGAGCGGGAGCTCCTACGAGCAGTACTTC. Its translation reads: CASSLSGSSYEQYF.